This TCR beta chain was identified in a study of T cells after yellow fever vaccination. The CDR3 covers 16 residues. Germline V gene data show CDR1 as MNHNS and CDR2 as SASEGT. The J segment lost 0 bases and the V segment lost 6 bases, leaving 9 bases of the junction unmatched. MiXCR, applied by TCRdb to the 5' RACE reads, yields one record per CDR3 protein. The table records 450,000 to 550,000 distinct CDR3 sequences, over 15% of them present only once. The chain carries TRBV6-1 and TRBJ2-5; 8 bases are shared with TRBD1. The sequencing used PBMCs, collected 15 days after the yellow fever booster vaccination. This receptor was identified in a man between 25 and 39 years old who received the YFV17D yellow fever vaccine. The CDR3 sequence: CASRKMDRAYQETQYF. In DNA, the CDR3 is TGTGCCAGCAGAAAAATGGACAGGGCGTACCAAGAGACCCAGTACTTC.